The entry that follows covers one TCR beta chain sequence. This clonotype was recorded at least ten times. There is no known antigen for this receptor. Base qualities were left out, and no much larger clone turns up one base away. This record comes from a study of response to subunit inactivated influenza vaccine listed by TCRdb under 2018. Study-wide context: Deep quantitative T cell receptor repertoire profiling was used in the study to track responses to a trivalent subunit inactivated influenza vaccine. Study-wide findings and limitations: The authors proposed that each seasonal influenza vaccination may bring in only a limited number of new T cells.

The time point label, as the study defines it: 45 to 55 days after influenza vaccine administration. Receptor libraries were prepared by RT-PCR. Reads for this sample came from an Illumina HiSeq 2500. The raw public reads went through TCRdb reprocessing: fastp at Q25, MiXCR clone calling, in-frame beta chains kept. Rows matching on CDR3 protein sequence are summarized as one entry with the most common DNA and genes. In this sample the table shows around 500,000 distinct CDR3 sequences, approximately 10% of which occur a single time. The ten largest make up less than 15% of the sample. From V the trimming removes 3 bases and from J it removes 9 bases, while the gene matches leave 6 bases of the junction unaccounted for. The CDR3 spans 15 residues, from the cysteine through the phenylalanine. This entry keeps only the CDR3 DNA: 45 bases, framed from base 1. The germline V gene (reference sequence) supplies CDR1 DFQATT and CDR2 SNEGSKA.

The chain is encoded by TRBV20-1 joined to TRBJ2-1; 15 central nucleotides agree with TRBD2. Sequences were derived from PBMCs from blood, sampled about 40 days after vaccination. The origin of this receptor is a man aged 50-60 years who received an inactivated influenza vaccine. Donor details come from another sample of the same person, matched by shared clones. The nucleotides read TGCAGTGCTAGGAACCCGGGACTAGCGGGAGGTGAGCAGTTCTTC. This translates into CSARNPGLAGGEQFF.